This T cell receptor (beta chain) was documented in a study of CD8 T cells in ankylosing spondylitis. Study-wide findings and caveats: Disease-linked clones were CD8+ and relatively rare in peripheral blood.

As concerns this clonotype: Its specificity is not known.

TCRdb called the 5' RACE reads again in MiXCR, with one record for every CDR3 protein. The sample includes roughly 240,000 distinct CDR3 sequences, 7% to 10% of them seen just once. V lost 5 bases and J lost 1; bases outside the gene matches: 10. CDR1 and CDR2 (germline): SGHVS, FQNEAQ. The CDR3 runs 17 residues. The receptor comes from a female donor with ankylosing spondylitis or in good health (not recorded which). Sequenced sample: blood, either unsorted or a sorted T cell fraction (not recorded which). The rearrangement joins TRBV7-8 to TRBJ2-2, with 7 nucleotides matching TRBD1. The CDR3 DNA reads as TGTGCCAGCAGCCACCAGCAGACAGGGAAGAACACCGGGGAGCTGTTTTTT. Its translation is CASSHQQTGKNTGELFF.